This T cell receptor beta chain is drawn from a study of T cells in Graves' hyperthyroidism and ophthalmopathy. The overall study: Blood was drawn when the patient was first diagnosed and still untreated. Study-wide findings and caveats: Expanded thyroid clonotypes (above 0.001) were mostly also found in blood.

TCR beta CDR3 regions were amplified from RNA. HTBI primers were used for first-round RT-PCR of the TCR CDR3. In TCRdb, the multiplex PCR reads were re-called with MiXCR into one record per CDR3 protein. Among some 650,000 distinct CDR3 sequences, about 16% were seen once, and the ten largest hold roughly 3.5%. This clonotype was picked up a small number of times. Antigen: not known. The V gene's germline CDR1 is MNHEY and CDR2 SVGAGI. V trimming: 0 bases; J trimming: 7 bases; junction bases outside the gene matches: 12. The CDR3 consists of 18 residues. Ophthalmopathy patients had moderate-to-severe active disease, CAS ≥3, NOSPECS ≥4, and disease duration under 3 months. Fresh peripheral blood, roughly 9.6 ml, was the source of the PBMCs.

This chain uses TRBV6-5 with TRBJ1-4, with TRBD1 matching 9 bases. The sequenced sample consisted of blood. The clonotype comes from a woman in her forties with Graves' ophthalmopathy. As DNA, the CDR3 is TGTGCCAGCAGTTACTCCGGGACAGGGAGGGGTCTGAGTGAAAAACTGTTTTTT. Its translation is CASSYSGTGRGLSEKLFF.